A single sample gave rise to the 19 T cell receptor beta chains below, sequenced in a study of blood T cell repertoires in COVID-19. TCRdb's copy holds only in-frame clones and misses some; the assay was immunoSEQ multiplex PCR. The data hold about 440,000 clones, with about 91% observed a single time. Sequenced input: peripheral blood. Receptor source: a woman between 50 and 59 years old with COVID-19, enrolled during active disease.

The rearrangement links TRBV19 to TRBJ1-3, with D perhaps matching TRBD1 (5 bases). Germline-derived CDR1 and CDR2 are LNHDA and SQIVND (reference sequence). Trimming took off 4 bases at V and 0 bases at J, with 10 bases between the two ends. The CDR3 spans 15 residues. CDR3 residues: CASSRGRDSGNTIYF. As DNA, the CDR3 is TGTGCCAGTAGTAGGGGCAGGGACTCTGGAAACACCATATATTTT.

The chain employs TRBV5-1 and TRBJ1-1; TRBD1 is a possible D gene (5 bases). Germline lookup yields CDR1 SGHRS and CDR2 YFSETQ. CDR3 length: 14 amino acids. V was trimmed by 4 bases and J by 0 bases, leaving 10 bases between them. CDR3 region: CASSQGLLNTEAFF. The DNA for the CDR3 is TGCGCCAGCAGCCAGGGACTTTTGAACACTGAAGCTTTCTTT.

This clone is a singleton in its sample. The chain has TRBV3-1 (or the pseudogene TRBV3-2) and TRBJ2-7, with D tentatively TRBD1 (6 bases). From germline, CDR1 is LGHDT and CDR2 YNNKEL (reference sequence). Trimming stripped 5 bases from V and 6 bases from J, with 11 bases between. The CDR3 length is 12 residues. The CDR3 coding sequence is TGTGCCAGCAGCGACCTCAGGGGCGAGCAGTACTTC. This sequence encodes CASSDLRGEQYF.

The genes are TRBV24-1 and TRBJ2-3, with 10 positions matching TRBD1. Germline V lookup: CDR1 KGHDR, CDR2 SFDVKD. This CDR3 has 16 amino acids. V shed 4 bases, J shed 8 bases, and the junction held 11 bases outside the gene matches. The CDR3 nucleotides are TGTGCCACCAGTGACCGCCGGGACAGGGGACAAGGTACGCAGTATTTT. It codes for CATSDRRDRGQGTQYF.

This clone has a handful of counts. This chain connects TRBV29-1 to TRBJ1-2, with D possibly TRBD1 on 5 matching bases. Trimming took 3 bases from V and 7 from J, leaving 12 bases between them. The CDR3 is made up of 12 amino acids. Looked up from germline, CDR1 is SQVTM and CDR2 is ANQGSEA. This CDR3 reads CSVDATEAGYTF. The CDR3 region has the DNA TGCAGCGTTGACGCGACAGAGGCTGGCTACACCTTC.

The V call is TRBV5-1, the J call TRBJ2-2; possibly TRBD1 for D (6 bases). This CDR3 is built from 15 residues. Germline CDR1 SGHRS, CDR2 YFSETQ. V lost 4 bases, J lost 0 bases, and 10 bases lay in between. This CDR3 reads CASSIGTSNTGELFF. The CDR3 DNA reads as TGCGCCAGCAGCATAGGGACATCGAACACCGGGGAGCTGTTTTTT. Together with reference TRBV5-1 and TRBJ2-2, the CDR3 gives the full variable domain: KAGVTQTPRYLIKTRGQQVTLSCSPISGHRSVSWYQQTPGQGLQFLFEYFSETQRNKGNFPGRFSGRQFSNSRSEMNVSTLELGDSALYLCASSIGTSNTGELFFGEGSRLTVL.

In its sample, this clone was seen once. This sequence joins TRBV11-2 and TRBJ2-7; no reliable D call. Deletions cut 1 base from V and 0 bases from J, with 13 bases between. Germline V CDR1 and CDR2: SGHAT, FQNNGV. The CDR3 length is 16 residues. CDR3 nucleotide sequence: TGTGCCAGCAGCTTAGCGGTTTTGAGTAGCTCCTACGAGCAGTACTTC. It is translated as CASSLAVLSSSYEQYF.

A single count supports this clone. The chain links TRBV30 to TRBJ2-1; 9 nucleotides align to TRBD2. Germline loops: CDR1 GTSNPN, CDR2 SVGIG (reference sequence). The V gene end was trimmed by 5 bases and the J gene end by 6 bases; junction bases not matched to a gene: 11. The CDR3 runs to 15 residues. The CDR3 DNA sequence: TGTGCCTGGGATCTGGGACTAGCAGGAGGCAATGAGCAGTTCTTC. It is translated as CAWDLGLAGGNEQFF.

This chain joins TRBV2 and TRBJ2-1, with a tentative D call TRBD1 (6 bases). Germline loops: CDR1 SNHLY, CDR2 FYNNEI. This CDR3 contains 14 residues. The germline V and J ends were trimmed by 6 bases and 5 bases, with 14 bases remaining between them. CDR3 sequence: CASRPQGNNNEQFF. CDR3 in DNA: TGTGCCAGCAGGCCCCAGGGGAATAACAATGAGCAGTTCTTC.

The CDR3 sequence: CASYRNYGYTF. The CDR3 DNA sequence: TGTGCCAGCTACAGAAACTATGGCTACACCTTC. This chain connects TRBV28 to TRBJ1-2; D is undetermined. Germline loops: CDR1 MDHEN, CDR2 SYDVKM. The CDR3 is 11 residues long. The germline V and J ends were trimmed by 8 bases and 2 bases, with 6 bases remaining between them.

The V call is TRBV28, the J call TRBJ1-5; D may be TRBD1 (6 bases). The CDR3 is 15 residues long. Trimming stripped 3 bases from V and 3 bases from J, with 12 bases between. From germline, CDR1 is MDHEN and CDR2 SYDVKM. The CDR3 DNA reads TGTGCCAGCAGTTTTTCCGACAGGCCCAATCAGCCCCAGCATTTT. Translating gives CASSFSDRPNQPQHF.

V and J are TRBV4-1 and TRBJ2-3; 8 bases align to TRBD2. The trim removed 2 bases at V and 0 bases at J, leaving 4 bases unmatched. CDR1 is MGHRA, CDR2 YSYEKL, per germline. There are 16 residues in the CDR3. CDR3 protein: CASSQRLATSTDTQYF. DNA of the CDR3: TGCGCCAGCAGCCAACGACTAGCGACCAGCACAGATACGCAGTATTTT.

V usage is TRBV5-1 and J usage is TRBJ2-1; D not certain. The CDR3 extends over 13 amino acids. V dropped 0 bases and J dropped 3 bases, with 4 bases sitting between them. CDR1 and CDR2 (germline): SGHRS, YFSETQ. CDR3 nucleotides: TGCGCCAGCAGCTTGGCTCTCTACAATGAGCAGTTCTTC. This translates into CASSLALYNEQFF.

The CDR3 region is CASSLAGQGPTEAFF. CDR3 coding DNA: TGTGCCAGCAGCTTAGCCGGACAGGGGCCCACTGAAGCTTTCTTT. The rearrangement joins TRBV7-8 to TRBJ1-1; 9 nucleotides agree with TRBD1. The CDR3 extends over 15 amino acids. Germline CDR1 reads SGHVS; CDR2 reads FQNEAQ. The V segment lost 0 bases and the J segment 4 bases; nucleotides outside the gene matches: 3.

The V gene is TRBV5-8, the J gene TRBJ1-6; 7 bases agree with TRBD1. The germline CDR1 and CDR2 sequences are SGHTS and YDEGEE. The CDR3 extends over 15 amino acids. Trimming removed 0 bases from V and 6 bases from J; junction bases left unmatched: 3. CDR3 region: CASSLGGQLNSPLHF. The CDR3 nucleotides read TGTGCCAGCAGCTTGGGGGGACAGCTTAATTCACCCCTCCACTTT.

Here the CDR3 DNA reads TGTGCCAGCAGCTTAGGGGACAGGGGGAAAACAGATACGCAGTATTTT. This translates into CASSLGDRGKTDTQYF. The V call is TRBV7-6, the J call TRBJ2-3, with 11 bases matching TRBD1. The CDR3 is 16 amino acids. Unmatched junction bases numbered 3, after V lost 1 base and J lost 3 bases. CDR1 and CDR2 from the germline V gene are SGHVS and FNYEAQ.

This sequence joins TRBV7-8 and TRBJ2-5; TRBD1 matches 12 bases. The CDR3 totals 16 residues. The trim removed 5 bases at V and 8 bases at J, leaving 12 bases unmatched. Germline CDR1 is SGHVS and CDR2 is FQNEAQ. The CDR3 protein is CASSPHPGTGGDTQYF. CDR3 bases: TGTGCCAGCAGCCCCCATCCGGGGACAGGGGGCGATACCCAGTACTTC.

The genes are TRBV5-5 and TRBJ2-7; tentatively, D is TRBD1 (5 bases). The CDR3 consists of 14 residues. Germline-derived CDR1 and CDR2 are SGHKS and YYEKEE (reference sequence). Trimming removed 0 bases at V and 3 bases at J, with 10 bases between. This chain's CDR3 is CASSLGQGGYEQYF. The CDR3, as DNA: TGTGCCAGCAGCTTGGGGCAGGGTGGCTACGAGCAGTACTTC.

J is TRBJ1-2 and V is TRBV18; 8 positions agree with TRBD1. The J segment lost 4 bases and the V segment lost 3 bases, leaving 10 bases of the junction unmatched. This CDR3 is 16 amino acids long. Germline-derived CDR1 and CDR2 are KGHSH and LQKENI. This chain's CDR3 is CASSPSGQVVPYGYTF. The CDR3 DNA follows: TGTGCCAGCTCACCCTCGGGACAGGTGGTTCCCTATGGCTACACCTTC.